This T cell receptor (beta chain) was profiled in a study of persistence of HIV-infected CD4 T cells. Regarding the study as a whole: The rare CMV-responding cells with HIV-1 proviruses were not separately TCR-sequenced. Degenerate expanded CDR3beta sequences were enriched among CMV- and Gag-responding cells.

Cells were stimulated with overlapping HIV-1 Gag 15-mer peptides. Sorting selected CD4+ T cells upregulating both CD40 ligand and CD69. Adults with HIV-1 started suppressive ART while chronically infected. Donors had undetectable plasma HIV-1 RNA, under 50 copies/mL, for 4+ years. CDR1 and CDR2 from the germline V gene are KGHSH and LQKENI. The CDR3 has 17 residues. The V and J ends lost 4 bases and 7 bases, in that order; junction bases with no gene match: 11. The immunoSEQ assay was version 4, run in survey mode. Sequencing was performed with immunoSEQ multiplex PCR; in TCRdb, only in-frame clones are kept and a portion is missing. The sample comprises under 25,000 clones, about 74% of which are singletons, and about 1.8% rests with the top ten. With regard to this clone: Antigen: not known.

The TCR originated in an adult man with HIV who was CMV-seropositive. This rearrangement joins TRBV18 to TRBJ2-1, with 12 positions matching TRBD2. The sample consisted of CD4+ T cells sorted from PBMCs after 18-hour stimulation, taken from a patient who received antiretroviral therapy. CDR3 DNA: TGTGCCAGCTCACTCGCCCGGACTAGCGGGGCCTTAAATGAGCAGTTCTTC. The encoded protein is CASSLARTSGALNEQFF.